The 7 T cell receptor beta chains in this list originate from one sample, sequenced in a study of PD-1 blockade in classical Hodgkin lymphoma (dated by TCRdb to the early 2020s). The time point tag for this specimen amounts to: cycle 2 day 1 (C2D1) of nivolumab. Every trial patient had relapsed following autologous stem cell transplantation, and prior brentuximab vedotin exposure was what differed among cohorts A, B and C. The library was generated by the immunoSEQ multiplex PCR assay. Held by TCRdb, this immuneACCESS table contains in-frame sequences only and omits some clones. Under half of the omission traces to an unresolved V gene where checked; the cause of the rest is unknown. A total of tens of thousands of clones appear in this sample, 80% of them only once. About 20% of the sample belongs to the ten largest clones. The sequencing used peripheral blood mononuclear cells (PBMCs), collected before the second cycle of nivolumab. These receptors all come from a human donor with classical Hodgkin lymphoma.

There are a few counts of this clone. The CDR3 sequence: CASSLEYGAYEQYF. The DNA of the CDR3 is TGCGCCAGCAGCTTGGAATATGGGGCCTACGAGCAGTACTTC. The chain carries TRBV5-1 and TRBJ2-7; D gene ambiguous. This CDR3 region has 14 residues. Germline CDR1 is SGHRS and CDR2 is YFSETQ. V was pared by 0 bases and J by 2 bases, with 9 bases between.

V gene TRBV2 combines with J gene TRBJ1-5; D gene unclear. CDR3 size: 13 residues. The germline gives CDR1 SNHLY, CDR2 FYNNEI. V lost 4 bases and J lost 7, with 11 bases in between. CDR3 DNA: TGTGCCAGCAGTGCGGGGAACGAGCAGCCCCAGCATTTT. Its translation is CASSAGNEQPQHF.

CDR3 in DNA: TGTGCCAGCAGCTTACGACAGGGCACTGAGCAGTTCTTC. This translates into CASSLRQGTEQFF. J is TRBJ2-1 and V is TRBV7-2, with TRBD1 identical over 7 bases. J was trimmed by 9 bases and V by 2 bases; bases with no gene match: 4. Germline V gene sequence: CDR1 SGHTA, CDR2 FQGNSA. This CDR3 contains 13 residues.

For the CDR3, the DNA is TGCAGCGCCCTAAGCCATGAGCAGTTCTTC. It specifies CSALSHEQFF. This rearrangement joins TRBV29-1 to TRBJ2-1, with D unresolved. In germline, CDR1 is SQVTM, CDR2 ANQGSEA. The V end lost 7 bases, the J end lost 8 bases, and 9 bases lay between the germline ends. The CDR3 has 10 amino acids.

This clone was recorded only once. This chain links TRBV18 with TRBJ2-7; the D gene could be TRBD1 or TRBD2 (5 bases each). Germline CDR1 and CDR2: KGHSH and LQKENI. V lost 3 bases to trimming and J lost 3 bases, with 12 bases between them. This CDR3 has 14 residues. The CDR3 DNA sequence: TGTGCCAGCTCACCTGAGGGGAAGTTCTACGAGCAGTACTTC. This translates into CASSPEGKFYEQYF.

The chain couples TRBV11-2 to TRBJ2-1; 9 bases line up with TRBD2. V dropped 4 bases and J dropped 8; count of bases not matched to a gene: 12. CDR1 is SGHAT, CDR2 FQNNGV, per germline. The CDR3 consists of 16 residues. In DNA form, the CDR3 reads TGTGCCAGCAGCTCAAACCCGGGACTAGCCGGGTATGAGCAGTTCTTC. Translating it yields CASSSNPGLAGYEQFF.

This clone has just one count. This chain links TRBV30 with TRBJ1-5; unclear D gene. V was cut by 4 bases and J by 2 bases, with 21 bases left in between. Germline V gives CDR1 GTSNPN, CDR2 SVGIG (reference sequence). CDR3 length equals 17 residues. CDR3 nucleotide sequence: TGTGCCTGGAAGGAAAGGCAGCGACACGTGGGCAATCAGCCCCAGCATTTT. Translation gives CAWKERQRHVGNQPQHF. Full variable domain (rest looked up from reference TRBV30 and TRBJ1-5): SQTIHQWPATLVQPVGSPLSLECTVEGTSNPNLYWYRQAAGRGLQLLFYSVGIGQISSEVPQNLSASRPQDRQFILSSKKLLLSDSGFYLCAWKERQRHVGNQPQHFGDGTRLSIL.